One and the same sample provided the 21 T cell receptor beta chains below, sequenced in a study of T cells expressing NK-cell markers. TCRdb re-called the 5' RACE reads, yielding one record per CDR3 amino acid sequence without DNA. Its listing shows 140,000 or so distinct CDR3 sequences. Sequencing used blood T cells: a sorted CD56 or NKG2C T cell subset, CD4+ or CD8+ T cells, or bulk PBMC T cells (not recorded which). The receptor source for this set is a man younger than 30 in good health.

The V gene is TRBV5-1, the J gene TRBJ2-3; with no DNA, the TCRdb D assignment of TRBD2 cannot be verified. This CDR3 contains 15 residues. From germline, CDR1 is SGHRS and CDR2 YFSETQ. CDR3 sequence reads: CASSLERSSTDTQYF. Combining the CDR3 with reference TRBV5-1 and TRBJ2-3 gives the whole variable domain KAGVTQTPRYLIKTRGQQVTLSCSPISGHRSVSWYQQTPGQGLQFLFEYFSETQRNKGNFPGRFSGRQFSNSRSEMNVSTLELGDSALYLCASSLERSSTDTQYFGPGTRLTVL.

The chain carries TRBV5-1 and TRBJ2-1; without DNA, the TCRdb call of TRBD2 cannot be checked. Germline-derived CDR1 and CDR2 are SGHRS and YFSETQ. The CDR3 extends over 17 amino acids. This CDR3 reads CASSLDPTGGLWGEQFF.

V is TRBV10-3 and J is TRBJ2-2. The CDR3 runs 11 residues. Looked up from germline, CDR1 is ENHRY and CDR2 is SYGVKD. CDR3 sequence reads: CAIRDRGELFF.

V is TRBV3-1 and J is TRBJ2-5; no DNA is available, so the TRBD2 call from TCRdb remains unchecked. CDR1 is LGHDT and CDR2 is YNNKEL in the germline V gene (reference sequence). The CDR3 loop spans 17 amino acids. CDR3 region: CASSPLAVAELGETQYF.

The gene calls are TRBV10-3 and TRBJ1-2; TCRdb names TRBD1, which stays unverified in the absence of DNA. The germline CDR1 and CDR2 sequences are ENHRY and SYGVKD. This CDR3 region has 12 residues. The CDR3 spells CATWRTGHGYTF.

The CDR3 loop is CSARARAVTEAFF. The chain couples TRBV20-1 to TRBJ1-1. Germline V gene sequence: CDR1 DFQATT, CDR2 SNEGSKA (reference sequence). The CDR3 extends over 13 amino acids.

This CDR3 reads CAWSTGSHTEAFF. The chain has TRBV30 and TRBJ1-1; TCRdb calls TRBD1, which cannot be checked without DNA. The CDR3 has 13 residues. Germline V gene sequence: CDR1 GTSNPN, CDR2 SVGIG (reference sequence).

CDR3 amino acids: CASRTGTPYNEQFF. This chain links TRBV6-1 with TRBJ2-1; TCRdb indicates TRBD1, and absent DNA this call remains unverified. This CDR3 has 14 amino acids. Germline CDR1 MNHNS, CDR2 SASEGT.

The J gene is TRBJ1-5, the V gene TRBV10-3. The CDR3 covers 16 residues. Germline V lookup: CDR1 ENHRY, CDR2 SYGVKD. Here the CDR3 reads CAISESNLYIYQPQHF.

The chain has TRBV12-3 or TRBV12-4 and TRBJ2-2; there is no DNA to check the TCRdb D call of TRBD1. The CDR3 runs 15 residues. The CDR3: CASRSDRVGAGELFF.

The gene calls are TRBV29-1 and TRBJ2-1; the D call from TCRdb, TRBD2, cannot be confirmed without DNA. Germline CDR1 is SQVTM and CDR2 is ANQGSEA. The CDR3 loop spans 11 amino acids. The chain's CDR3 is CSVGLAGDIFF.

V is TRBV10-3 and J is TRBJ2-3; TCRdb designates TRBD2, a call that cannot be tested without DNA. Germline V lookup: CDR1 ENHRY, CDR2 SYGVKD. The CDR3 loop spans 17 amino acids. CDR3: CAISESNSGRVTDTQYF.

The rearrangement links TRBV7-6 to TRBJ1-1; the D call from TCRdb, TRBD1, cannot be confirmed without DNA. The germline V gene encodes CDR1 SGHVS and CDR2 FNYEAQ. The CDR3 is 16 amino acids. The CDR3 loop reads CASSPTTGYGDTEAFF.

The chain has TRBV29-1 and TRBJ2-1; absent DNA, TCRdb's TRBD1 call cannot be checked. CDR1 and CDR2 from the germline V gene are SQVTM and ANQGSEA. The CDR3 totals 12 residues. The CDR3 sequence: CSVGQGANEQFF.

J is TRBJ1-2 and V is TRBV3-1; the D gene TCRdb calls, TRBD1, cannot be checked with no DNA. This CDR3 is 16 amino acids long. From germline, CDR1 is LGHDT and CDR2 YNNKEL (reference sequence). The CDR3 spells CASSQDRDSLEEGYTF.

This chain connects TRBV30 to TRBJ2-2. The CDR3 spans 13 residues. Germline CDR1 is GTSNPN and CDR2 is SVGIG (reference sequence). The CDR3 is CAWSVQVSGELFF.

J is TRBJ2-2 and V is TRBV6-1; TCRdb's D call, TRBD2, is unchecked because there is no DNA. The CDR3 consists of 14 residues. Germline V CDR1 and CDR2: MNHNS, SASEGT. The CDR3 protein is CASSPSGTAGELFF.

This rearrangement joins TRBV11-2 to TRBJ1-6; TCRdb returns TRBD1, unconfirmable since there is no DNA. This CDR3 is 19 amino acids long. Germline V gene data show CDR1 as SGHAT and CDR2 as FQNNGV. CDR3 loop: CASSHYLSGTGEYNSPLHF.

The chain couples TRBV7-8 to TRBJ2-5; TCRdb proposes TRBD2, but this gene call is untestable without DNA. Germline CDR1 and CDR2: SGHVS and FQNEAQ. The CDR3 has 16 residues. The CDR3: CASSWSAGGSQETQYF.

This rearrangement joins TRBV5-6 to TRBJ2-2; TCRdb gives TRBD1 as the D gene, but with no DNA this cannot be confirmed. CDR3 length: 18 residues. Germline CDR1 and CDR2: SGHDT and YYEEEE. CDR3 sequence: CASSSTGTGEHDTGELFF. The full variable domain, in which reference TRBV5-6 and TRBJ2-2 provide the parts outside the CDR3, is DAGVTQSPTHLIKTRGQQVTLRCSPKSGHDTVSWYQQALGQGPQFIFQYYEEEERQRGNFPDRFSGHQFPNYSSELNVNALLLGDSALYLCASSSTGTGEHDTGELFFGEGSRLTVL.

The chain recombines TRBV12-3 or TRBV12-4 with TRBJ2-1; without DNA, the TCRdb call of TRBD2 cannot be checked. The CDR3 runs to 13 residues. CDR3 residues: CASSSGSGDEQFF.